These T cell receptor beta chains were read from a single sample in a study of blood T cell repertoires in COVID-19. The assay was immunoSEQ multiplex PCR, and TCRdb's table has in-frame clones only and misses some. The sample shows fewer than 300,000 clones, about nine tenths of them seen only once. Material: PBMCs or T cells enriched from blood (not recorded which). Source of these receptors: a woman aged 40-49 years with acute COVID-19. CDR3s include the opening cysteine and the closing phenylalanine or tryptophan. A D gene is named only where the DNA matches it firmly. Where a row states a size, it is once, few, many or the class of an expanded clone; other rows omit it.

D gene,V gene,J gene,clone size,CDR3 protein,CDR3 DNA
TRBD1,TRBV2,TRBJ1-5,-,CGTGALNQPQHF,TGTGGGACAGGGGCCCTCAATCAGCCCCAGCATTTT
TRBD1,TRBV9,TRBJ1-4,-,CASSVGQGWNEKLFF,TGTGCCAGCAGCGTAGGACAGGGTTGGAATGAAAAACTGTTTTTT
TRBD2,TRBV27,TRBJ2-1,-,CASSRKTSSQYNEQFF,TGTGCCAGCAGTCGGAAGACTAGCTCGCAATACAATGAGCAGTTCTTC
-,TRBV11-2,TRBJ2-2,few,CASSPGWWGENTGELFF,TGTGCCAGCAGTCCGGGGTGGTGGGGAGAGAACACCGGGGAGCTGTTTTTT
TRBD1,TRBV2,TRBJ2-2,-,CASRGQGAGELFF,TGTGCCAGCAGGGGACAGGGGGCTGGGGAGCTGTTTTTT
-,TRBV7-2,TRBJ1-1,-,CASSLRSGRKNTEAFF,TGTGCCAGCAGCTTAAGGTCTGGCAGGAAGAACACTGAAGCTTTCTTT
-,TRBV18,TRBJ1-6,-,CASSPGLAYNSPLHF,TGTGCCAGCTCACCGGGACTGGCCTATAATTCACCCCTCCACTTT
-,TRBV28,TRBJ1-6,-,CASSLEGKGGSYNSPLHF,TGTGCCAGCAGTTTAGAAGGTAAAGGGGGCTCCTATAATTCACCCCTCCACTTT
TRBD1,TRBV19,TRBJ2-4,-,CASSIQGVKNIQYF,TGTGCCAGTAGTATCCAGGGGGTCAAAAACATTCAGTACTTC
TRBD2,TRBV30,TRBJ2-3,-,CAWEAGGTDTQYF,TGTGCCTGGGAGGCGGGGGGCACAGATACGCAGTATTTT
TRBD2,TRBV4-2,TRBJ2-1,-,CASSHLAKIAGGANEQFF,TGTGCCAGCAGCCACCTTGCCAAGATAGCGGGGGGGGCCAATGAGCAGTTCTTC
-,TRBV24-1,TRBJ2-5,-,CATSLRGFETQYF,TGTGCCACCAGTCTCAGGGGATTTGAGACCCAGTACTTC